This T cell receptor beta chain was identified during a study of blood T cell repertoires in COVID-19. For the study at large: There were acute and convalescent COVID-19 samples, and they came from the United States, Italy and Spain. The analysed material was cDNA or gDNA that came from T cells, B-cell-depleted T cells, or PBMCs.

CDR1 MDHEN and CDR2 SYDVKM come from the germline V gene. The CDR3 is 15 residues long. Trimming removed 5 bases from V and 1 base from J; junction bases left unmatched: 5. Original data processing: For nucleated cells, counts were estimated from reference gene primer amplification. Clones were sequenced by immunoSEQ multiplex PCR, and TCRdb holds only the in-frame ones, with some missing. V, J and clone size derive from that table, while D and trimming were established from the DNA sequence. The repertoire holds around 62,000 clones, with around 90% as singletons. This clonotype was obtained from a man between 60 and 70 years old with acute or convalescent COVID-19. The rearrangement links TRBV28 to TRBJ1-1; the match to TRBD1 covers 9 bases. Sequenced sample: peripheral blood. CDR3 sequence reads: CASSIQGAWNTEAFF. The CDR3, as DNA: TGTGCCAGCAGTATACAGGGGGCGTGGAACACTGAAGCTTTCTTT.